A single sample is the source of the 4 T cell receptor beta chains below, sequenced in a study of blood T cell repertoires in COVID-19. Clones were read by immunoSEQ multiplex PCR, and TCRdb kept only the in-frame ones, dropping some. The repertoire holds around 130,000 clones, with more than 75% as singletons. Material for sequencing was peripheral blood. The receptors come from a woman in her fifties or sixties with acute or convalescent COVID-19.

The chain combines TRBV6-5 with TRBJ2-3; D gene uncertain. V was shortened by 4 bases and J by 10 bases, with 12 bases between the two germline ends. From germline, CDR1 is MNHEY and CDR2 SVGAGI. This CDR3 contains 12 residues. In DNA form, the CDR3 reads TGTGCCAGCAGTTCTGTATTCTACGCGCAGTATTTT. Translation: CASSSVFYAQYF.

The chain recombines TRBV29-1 with TRBJ1-1, with 10 bases identical to TRBD1. With 6 bases clipped from V and 3 bases from J, the junction kept 1 base outside the gene matches. Looked up from germline, CDR1 is SQVTM and CDR2 is ANQGSEA. The CDR3 spans 12 residues. The CDR3 sequence is CSVGQGYTEAFF. In DNA form, the CDR3 reads TGCAGCGTGGGACAGGGGTACACTGAAGCTTTCTTT.

The chain is built from TRBV2 and TRBJ1-4, with 7 nucleotides matching TRBD1. Germline CDR1 SNHLY, CDR2 FYNNEI. J gave up 6 bases and V 2 bases, and 3 bases lay outside the gene matches. CDR3 length: 14 amino acids. CDR3 protein: CASSEYRGYEKLFF. CDR3 sequence (DNA): TGTGCCAGCAGTGAATACAGGGGATATGAAAAACTGTTTTTT.

V usage is TRBV5-1 and J usage is TRBJ1-4; 7 nucleotides match TRBD1. This CDR3 is built from 14 residues. J gave up 6 bases and V 0 bases, and 2 bases lay outside the gene matches. Germline assignment: CDR1 SGHRS and CDR2 YFSETQ. CDR3 coding DNA: TGCGCCAGCAGCTTGGGACAGGGTGATGAAAAACTGTTTTTT. Encoded protein: CASSLGQGDEKLFF.